This T cell receptor beta chain was captured in a study of Graves' ophthalmopathy and Graves' hyperthyroidism. Study at large: Before any treatment was given, at initial diagnosis, peripheral blood was collected. Study-level results: Ophthalmopathy progression cases were predicted by the model with 70.59% sensitivity and around 72% specificity. Clonotypes were expanded in thyroid at above 0.001 frequency, and most also appeared in blood.

As for this clonotype: What it binds is not known.

CDR3 regions of TCR beta were amplified from RNA transcripts. Amplification began with first-round RT-PCR using HTBI primers, then second-round multiplex PCR was performed. Via MiXCR, TCRdb re-called the multiplex PCR reads, giving one row per CDR3 protein. The data show 260,000 or so distinct CDR3 sequences, around 50% seen once. Germline V gene data show CDR1 as SGHTA and CDR2 as FQGNSA. This CDR3 spans 11 amino acids. V lost 4 bases and J 10 bases, leaving 10 bases between the germline ends. Clinical symptoms, serum thyroxine, TRAb, thyroid ultrasound and orbital computed tomography were relied on for diagnosis.

This chain connects TRBV7-2 to TRBJ1-1, with D unresolved. Source material: peripheral blood. This clonotype originated in an adult man with Graves' ophthalmopathy. The CDR3 sequence is CASSSRERAFF. The CDR3 nucleotides read TGTGCCAGCAGCTCCCGGGAAAGAGCTTTCTTT.